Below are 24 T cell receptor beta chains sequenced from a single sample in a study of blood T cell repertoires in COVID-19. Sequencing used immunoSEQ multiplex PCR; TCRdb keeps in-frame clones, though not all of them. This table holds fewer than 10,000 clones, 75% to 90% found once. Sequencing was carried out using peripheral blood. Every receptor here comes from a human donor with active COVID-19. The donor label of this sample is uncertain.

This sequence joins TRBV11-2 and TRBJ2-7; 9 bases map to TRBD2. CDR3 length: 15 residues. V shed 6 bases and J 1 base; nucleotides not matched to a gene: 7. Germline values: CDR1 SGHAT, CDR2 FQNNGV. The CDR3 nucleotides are TGTGCCAGCAGACTCACAGCGGGAGGATCCTACGAGCAGTACGTC. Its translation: CASRLTAGGSYEQYV.

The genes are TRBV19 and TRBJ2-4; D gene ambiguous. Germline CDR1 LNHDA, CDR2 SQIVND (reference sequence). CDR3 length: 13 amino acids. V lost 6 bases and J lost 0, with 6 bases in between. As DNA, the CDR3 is TGTGCCAGTAGCAGACTAGCCAAAAACATTCAGTACTTC. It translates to CASSRLAKNIQYF.

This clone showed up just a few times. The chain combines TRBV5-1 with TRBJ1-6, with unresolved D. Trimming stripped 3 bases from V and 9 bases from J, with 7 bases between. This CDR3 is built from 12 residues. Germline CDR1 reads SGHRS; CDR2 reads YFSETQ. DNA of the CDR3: TGCGCCAGCAGCTCCGACATTTCACCCCTCCACTTT. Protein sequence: CASSSDISPLHF.

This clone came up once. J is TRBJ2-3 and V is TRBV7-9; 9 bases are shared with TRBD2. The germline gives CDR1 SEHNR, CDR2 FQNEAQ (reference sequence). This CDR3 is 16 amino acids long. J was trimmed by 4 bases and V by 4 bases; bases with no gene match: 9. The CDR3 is CASSSVSGRTSDTQYF. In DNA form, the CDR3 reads TGTGCCAGCAGCTCTGTAAGCGGGAGGACATCAGATACGCAGTATTTT.

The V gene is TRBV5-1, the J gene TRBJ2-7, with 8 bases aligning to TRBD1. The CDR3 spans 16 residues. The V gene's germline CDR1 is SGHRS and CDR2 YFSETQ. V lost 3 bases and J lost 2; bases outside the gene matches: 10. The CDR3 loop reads CASSWGTTGAAYEQYF. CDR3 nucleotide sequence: TGCGCCAGCAGCTGGGGAACGACAGGGGCGGCCTACGAGCAGTACTTC.

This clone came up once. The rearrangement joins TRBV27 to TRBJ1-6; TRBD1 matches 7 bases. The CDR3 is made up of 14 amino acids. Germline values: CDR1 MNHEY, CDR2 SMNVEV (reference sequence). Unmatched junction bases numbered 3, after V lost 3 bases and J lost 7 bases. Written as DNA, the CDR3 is TGTGCCAGCAGTTTTGGGACAGCGAATTCACCCCTCCACTTT. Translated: CASSFGTANSPLHF.

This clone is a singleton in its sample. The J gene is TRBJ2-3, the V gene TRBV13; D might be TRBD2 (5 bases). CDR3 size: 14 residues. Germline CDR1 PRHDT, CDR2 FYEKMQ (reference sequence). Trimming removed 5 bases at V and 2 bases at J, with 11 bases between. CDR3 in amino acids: CASSGRGITDTQYF. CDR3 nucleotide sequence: TGTGCCAGCAGCGGCCGGGGAATCACAGATACGCAGTATTTT.

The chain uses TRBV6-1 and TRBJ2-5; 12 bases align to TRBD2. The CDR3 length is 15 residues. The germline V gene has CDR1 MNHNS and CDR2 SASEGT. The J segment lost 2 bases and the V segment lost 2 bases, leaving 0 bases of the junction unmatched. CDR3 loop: CASSELAGGQETQYF. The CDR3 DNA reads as TGTGCCAGCAGTGAACTAGCGGGAGGGCAAGAGACCCAGTACTTC.

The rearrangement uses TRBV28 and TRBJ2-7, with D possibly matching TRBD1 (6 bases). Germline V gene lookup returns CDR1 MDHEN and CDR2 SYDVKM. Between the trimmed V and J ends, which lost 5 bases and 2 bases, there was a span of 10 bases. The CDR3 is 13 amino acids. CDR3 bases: TGTGCCAGCAGTAAACAGGGTCCCTACGAGCAGTACTTC. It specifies CASSKQGPYEQYF.

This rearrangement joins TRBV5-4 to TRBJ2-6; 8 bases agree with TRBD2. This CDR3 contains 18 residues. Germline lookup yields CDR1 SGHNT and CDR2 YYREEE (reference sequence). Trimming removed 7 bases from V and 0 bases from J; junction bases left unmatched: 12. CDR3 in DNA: TGTGCCAGCGGGCTGACAGGCGGGGGGCTCTCTGGGGCCAACGTCCTGACTTTC. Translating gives CASGLTGGGLSGANVLTF.

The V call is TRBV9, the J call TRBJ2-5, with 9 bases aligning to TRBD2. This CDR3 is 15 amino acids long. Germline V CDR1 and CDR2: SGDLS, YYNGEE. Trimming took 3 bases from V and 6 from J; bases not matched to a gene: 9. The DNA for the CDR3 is TGTGCCAGCAGCGGGTTAGCGGGAGACAGTAAGACCCAGTACTTC. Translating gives CASSGLAGDSKTQYF.

For the CDR3, the DNA is TGTGCCAGCAGCCCTGCAGGGGGCGGCTACGAGCAGTACTTC. This sequence encodes CASSPAGGGYEQYF. This sequence joins TRBV3-1 (or the pseudogene TRBV3-2) and TRBJ2-7, with 8 nucleotides matching TRBD1. Germline V CDR1 and CDR2: LGHDT, YNNKEL (reference sequence). This CDR3 contains 14 residues. The V and J ends lost 4 bases and 3 bases, in that order; junction bases with no gene match: 5.

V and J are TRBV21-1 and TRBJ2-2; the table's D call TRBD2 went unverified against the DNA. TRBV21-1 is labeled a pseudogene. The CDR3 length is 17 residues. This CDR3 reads CASSTAPDGSGDGELFF. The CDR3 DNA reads TGTGCCAGCAGCACGGCCCCCGACGGGAGTGGGGACGGGGAGCTGTTTTTT.

Here the CDR3 DNA reads TGTGCCAGCAGCCGCGTTTCCGTTTCCAACTATGGCTACACCTTC. Encoded protein: CASSRVSVSNYGYTF. The chain carries TRBV5-6 and TRBJ1-2, with D unresolved. Trimming left V 4 bases short and J 2 bases short, with 15 bases between. This CDR3 is built from 15 residues. CDR1 SGHDT and CDR2 YYEEEE come from the germline V gene.

The CDR3 spells CASSSGGGQTDTQYF. CDR3 DNA sequence: TGTGCCAGCAGCTCGGGGGGGGGACAGACAGATACGCAGTATTTT. The chain uses TRBV11-2 and TRBJ2-3; tentatively, D is TRBD2 (8 bases). The CDR3 extends over 15 amino acids. The germline V gene encodes CDR1 SGHAT and CDR2 FQNNGV. Trimming left V 4 bases short and J 3 bases short, with 14 bases between.

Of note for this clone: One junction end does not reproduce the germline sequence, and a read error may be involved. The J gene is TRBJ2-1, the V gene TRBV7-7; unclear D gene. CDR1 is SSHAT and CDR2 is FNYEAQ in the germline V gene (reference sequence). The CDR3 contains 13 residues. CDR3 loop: CASSSILRNEQFF. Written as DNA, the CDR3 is TGTGCTAGCAGCTCCATACTCCGGAATGAGCAGTTCTTC.

This CDR3 is CASSLGRNYGYTF. The DNA for the CDR3 is TGTGCCAGCAGTTTAGGCAGAAACTATGGCTACACCTTC. This chain connects TRBV12-3 or TRBV12-4 to TRBJ1-2; D is unresolved. This CDR3 region has 13 residues. V gave up 1 base and J gave up 2 bases, with 5 bases separating them.

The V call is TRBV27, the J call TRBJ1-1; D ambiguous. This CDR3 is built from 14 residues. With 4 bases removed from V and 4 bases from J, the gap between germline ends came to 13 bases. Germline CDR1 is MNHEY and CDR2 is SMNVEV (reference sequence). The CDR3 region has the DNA TGTGCCAGCAGTTCACGTGGCACCTCCACTGAAGCTTTCTTT. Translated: CASSSRGTSTEAFF.

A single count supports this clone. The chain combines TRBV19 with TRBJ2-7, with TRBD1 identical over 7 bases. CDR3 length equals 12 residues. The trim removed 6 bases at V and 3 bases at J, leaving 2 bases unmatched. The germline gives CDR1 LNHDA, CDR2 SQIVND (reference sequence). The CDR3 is CASSRDSYEQYF. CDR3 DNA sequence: TGTGCCAGTAGCCGGGACAGCTACGAGCAGTACTTC.

CDR3 sequence: CASSQGVADRSGELFF. The CDR3 region has the DNA TGTGCCAGCAGCCAAGGGGTAGCGGACCGCTCCGGGGAGCTGTTTTTT. This chain uses TRBV3-1 (or the pseudogene TRBV3-2) with TRBJ2-2; perhaps TRBD2 as D (6 bases). The V end was cut by 1 base, the J end by 6 bases, with 15 bases between. There are 16 residues in the CDR3. Germline CDR1 LGHDT, CDR2 YNNKEL (reference sequence).

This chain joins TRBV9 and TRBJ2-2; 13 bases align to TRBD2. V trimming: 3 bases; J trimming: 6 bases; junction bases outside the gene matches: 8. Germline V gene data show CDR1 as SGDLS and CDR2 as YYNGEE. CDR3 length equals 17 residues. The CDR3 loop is CASSAGLAGDPPGELFF. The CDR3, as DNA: TGTGCCAGCAGCGCCGGACTAGCGGGAGATCCCCCCGGGGAGCTGTTTTTT.

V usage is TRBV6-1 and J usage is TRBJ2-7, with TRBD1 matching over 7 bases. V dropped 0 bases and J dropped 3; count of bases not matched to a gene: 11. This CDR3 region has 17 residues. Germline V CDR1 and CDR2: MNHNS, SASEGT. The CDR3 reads CASSEALLGDSDYEQYF. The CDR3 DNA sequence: TGTGCCAGCAGTGAAGCGCTTCTGGGGGACAGCGACTACGAGCAGTACTTC.

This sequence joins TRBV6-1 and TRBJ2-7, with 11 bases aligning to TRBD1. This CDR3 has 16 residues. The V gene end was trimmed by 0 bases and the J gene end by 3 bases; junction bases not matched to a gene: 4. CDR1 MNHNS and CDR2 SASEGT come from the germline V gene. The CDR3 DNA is TGTGCCAGCAGTGAAGCGCCGGGGACAGGGGGCTACGAGCAGTACTTC. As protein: CASSEAPGTGGYEQYF.

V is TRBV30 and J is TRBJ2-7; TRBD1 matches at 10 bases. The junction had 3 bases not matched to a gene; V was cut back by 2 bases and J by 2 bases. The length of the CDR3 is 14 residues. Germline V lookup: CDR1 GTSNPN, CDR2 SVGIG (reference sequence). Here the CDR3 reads CAWSLGTGAYEQYF. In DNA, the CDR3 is TGTGCCTGGAGTCTCGGGACAGGGGCCTACGAGCAGTACTTC. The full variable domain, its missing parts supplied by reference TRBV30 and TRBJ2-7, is SQTIHQWPATLVQPVGSPLSLECTVEGTSNPNLYWYRQAAGRGLQLLFYSVGIGQISSEVPQNLSASRPQDRQFILSSKKLLLSDSGFYLCAWSLGTGAYEQYFGPGTRLTVT.